The 8 T cell receptor beta chains in this list originate from one sample, sequenced in a study of OX40 agonist ivuxolimab in advanced cancers. The library was made by the immunoSEQ multiplex PCR assay. Sourced from immuneACCESS, this table was stored by TCRdb with only in-frame sequences that have V and J called. A share of the clones is absent; for the studies checked, an unresolved V gene accounts for under half, and the remainder has no known explanation. For this sample there are 100,000 or so clones; around 90% appear just once. Jointly, the top ten make up more than 0.6% of the sample. The material was CD4+ or CD8+ T cells sorted from blood, obtained in a trial of the OX40 agonist ivuxolimab. These receptors were obtained from an adult with an advanced solid tumor such as melanoma, head and neck, liver or kidney cancer.

The chain employs TRBV5-6 and TRBJ2-5; TRBD2 matches 8 bases. Germline CDR1 SGHDT, CDR2 YYEEEE. After removal of 3 bases from V and 3 bases from J, the junction contained 7 bases not matched to a gene. This CDR3 has 15 amino acids. As DNA, the CDR3 is TGTGCCAGCAGCTCGTTGGGACTAGATGAAGAGACCCAGTACTTC. Translating gives CASSSLGLDEETQYF.

The V gene is TRBV5-1, the J gene TRBJ2-2; 7 bases map to TRBD1. Per the germline V gene, CDR1 is SGHRS and CDR2 is YFSETQ. CDR3 length equals 15 residues. Trimming took 5 bases from V and 0 from J; bases not matched to a gene: 4. CDR3 nucleotide sequence: TGCGCCAGCAGTGCCGGGACAGCGAACACCGGGGAGCTGTTTTTT. It codes for CASSAGTANTGELFF.

The rearrangement joins TRBV5-1 to TRBJ2-1; 9 nucleotides agree with TRBD1. Germline CDR1 SGHRS, CDR2 YFSETQ. The CDR3 spans 15 residues. Losses at the gene ends were 3 bases for V and 5 bases for J; bases not matched to a gene: 6. This CDR3 reads CASSSTGGIHNEQFF. The CDR3 DNA follows: TGCGCCAGCAGCTCCACAGGGGGCATCCACAATGAGCAGTTCTTC. Looking up the rest from reference TRBV5-1 and TRBJ2-1 gives the full variable domain: KAGVTQTPRYLIKTRGQQVTLSCSPISGHRSVSWYQQTPGQGLQFLFEYFSETQRNKGNFPGRFSGRQFSNSRSEMNVSTLELGDSALYLCASSSTGGIHNEQFFGPGTRLTVL.

This chain connects TRBV11-2 to TRBJ2-7, with 7 bases aligning to TRBD1. The CDR3 extends over 12 amino acids. Germline CDR1 and CDR2: SGHAT and FQNNGV. V lost 4 bases to trimming and J lost 5 bases; unmatched junction nucleotides: 2. In DNA, the CDR3 is TGTGCCAGCAGCTCACAGGGGAACGAGCAGTACTTC. It is translated as CASSSQGNEQYF.

The chain couples TRBV6-5 to TRBJ1-4; no reliable D call. From germline, CDR1 is MNHEY and CDR2 SVGAGI. The CDR3 contains 15 residues. Trimming pared 0 bases from V and 4 bases from J, leaving 9 bases between. The CDR3 loop is CASSYSAGYNEKLFF. CDR3 coding DNA: TGTGCCAGCAGTTACTCGGCGGGCTATAATGAAAAACTGTTTTTT.

The chain employs TRBV19 and TRBJ2-3; a possible D gene is TRBD1 (6 bases). This CDR3 spans 17 amino acids. Germline loops: CDR1 LNHDA, CDR2 SQIVND (reference sequence). Trimming removed 1 base at V and 9 bases at J, with 23 bases between. The CDR3 loop reads CASSIGGRGSLTVTQYF. The DNA for the CDR3 is TGTGCCAGTAGTATAGGGGGCAGGGGAAGCCTAACGGTGACGCAGTATTTT.

The rearrangement links TRBV10-3 to TRBJ2-4, with D uncertain. The CDR3 covers 11 residues. Trimming removed 2 bases from V and 7 bases from J, with 3 bases in between. The germline V gene has CDR1 ENHRY and CDR2 SYGVKD. The CDR3 bases are TGTGCCATCAGTGAGGGGAACATTCAGTACTTC. Translation gives CAISEGNIQYF.

Here the CDR3 reads CSVELFQANNEQFF. CDR3 sequence (DNA): TGCAGCGTTGAGTTATTTCAGGCGAACAATGAGCAGTTCTTC. The V and J genes are TRBV29-1 and TRBJ2-1; no reliable D call. CDR3 size: 14 residues. The ends were cut back, 3 bases at V and 5 bases at J, with 14 bases in the middle. In germline, CDR1 is SQVTM, CDR2 ANQGSEA.